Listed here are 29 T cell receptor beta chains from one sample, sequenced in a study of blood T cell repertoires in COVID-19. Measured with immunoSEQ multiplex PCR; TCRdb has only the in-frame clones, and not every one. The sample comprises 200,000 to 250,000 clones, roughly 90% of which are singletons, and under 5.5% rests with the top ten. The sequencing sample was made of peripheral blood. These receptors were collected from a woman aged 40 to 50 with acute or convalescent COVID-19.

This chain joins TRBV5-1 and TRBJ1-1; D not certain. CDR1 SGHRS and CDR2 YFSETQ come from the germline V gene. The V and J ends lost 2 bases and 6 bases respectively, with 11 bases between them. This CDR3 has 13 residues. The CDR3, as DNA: TGCGCCAGCAGCTTAAGTTTACGAGCTGAAGCTTTCTTT. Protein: CASSLSLRAEAFF.

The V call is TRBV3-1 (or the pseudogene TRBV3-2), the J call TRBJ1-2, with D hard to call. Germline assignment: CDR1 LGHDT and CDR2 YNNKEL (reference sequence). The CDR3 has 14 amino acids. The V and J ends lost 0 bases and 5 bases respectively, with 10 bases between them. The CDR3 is CASSQEVRGYGYTF. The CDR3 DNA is TGTGCCAGCAGCCAAGAAGTCCGAGGTTATGGCTACACCTTC.

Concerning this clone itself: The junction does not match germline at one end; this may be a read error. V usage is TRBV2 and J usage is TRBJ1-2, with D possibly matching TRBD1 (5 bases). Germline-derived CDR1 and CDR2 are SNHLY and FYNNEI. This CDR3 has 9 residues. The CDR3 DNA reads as TGTGCCAGCAGCATGAAAGGGGTCTTC. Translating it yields CASSMKGVF.

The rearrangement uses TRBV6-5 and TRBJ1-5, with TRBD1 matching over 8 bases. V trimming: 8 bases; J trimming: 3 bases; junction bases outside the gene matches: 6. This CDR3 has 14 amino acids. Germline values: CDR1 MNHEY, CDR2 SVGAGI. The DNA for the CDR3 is TGTGCCAGCGCCCGGGACAGGACCAATCAGCCCCAGCATTTT. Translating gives CASARDRTNQPQHF.

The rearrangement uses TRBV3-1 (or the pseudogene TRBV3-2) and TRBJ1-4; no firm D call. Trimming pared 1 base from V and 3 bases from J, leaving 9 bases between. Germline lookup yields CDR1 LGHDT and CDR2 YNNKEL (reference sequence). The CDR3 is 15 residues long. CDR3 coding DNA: TGTGCCAGCAGCCAAGGAGGGTTAGCTAATGAAAAACTGTTTTTT. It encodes CASSQGGLANEKLFF.

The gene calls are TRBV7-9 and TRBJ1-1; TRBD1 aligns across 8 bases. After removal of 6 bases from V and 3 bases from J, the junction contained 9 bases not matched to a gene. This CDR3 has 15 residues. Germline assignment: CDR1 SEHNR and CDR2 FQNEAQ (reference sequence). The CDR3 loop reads CASSPSTGGDTEAFF. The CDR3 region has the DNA TGTGCCAGCAGTCCCTCCACAGGGGGGGACACTGAAGCTTTCTTT.

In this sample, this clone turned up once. CDR3 in DNA: TGTGCCAGCATTGCAGGAAATTCACCCCTCCACTTT. This translates into CASIAGNSPLHF. The gene calls are TRBV6-5 and TRBJ1-6; D is unresolved. CDR3 length: 12 amino acids. Germline values: CDR1 MNHEY, CDR2 SVGAGI. V was trimmed by 7 bases and J by 7 bases, leaving 8 bases between them.

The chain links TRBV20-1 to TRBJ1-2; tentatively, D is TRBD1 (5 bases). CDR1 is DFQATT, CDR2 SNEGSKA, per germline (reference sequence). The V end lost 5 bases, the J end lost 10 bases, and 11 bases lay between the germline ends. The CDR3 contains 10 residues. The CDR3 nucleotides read TGCAGTGCTGCCGGAGGGGACTACACCTTC. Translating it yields CSAAGGDYTF.

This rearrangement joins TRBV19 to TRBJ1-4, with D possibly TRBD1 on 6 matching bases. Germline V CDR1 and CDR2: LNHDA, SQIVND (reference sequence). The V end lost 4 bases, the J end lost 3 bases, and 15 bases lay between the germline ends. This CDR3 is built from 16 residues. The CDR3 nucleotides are TGTGCCAGTAGTAAACCGCCAGACAGGCCTAATGAAAAACTGTTTTTT. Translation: CASSKPPDRPNEKLFF.

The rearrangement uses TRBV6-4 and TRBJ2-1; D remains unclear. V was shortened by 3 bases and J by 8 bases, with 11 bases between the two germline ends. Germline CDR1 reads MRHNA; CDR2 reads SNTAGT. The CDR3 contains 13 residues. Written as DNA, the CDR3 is TGTGCCAGCAGTGATAACGACTTGGATGAGCAGTTCTTC. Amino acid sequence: CASSDNDLDEQFF.

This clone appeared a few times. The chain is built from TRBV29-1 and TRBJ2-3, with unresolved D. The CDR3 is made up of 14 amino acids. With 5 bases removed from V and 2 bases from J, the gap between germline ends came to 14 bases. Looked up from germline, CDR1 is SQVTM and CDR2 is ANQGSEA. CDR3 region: CSVYGDLNTDTQYF. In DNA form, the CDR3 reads TGCAGCGTTTACGGAGACTTGAACACAGATACGCAGTATTTT.

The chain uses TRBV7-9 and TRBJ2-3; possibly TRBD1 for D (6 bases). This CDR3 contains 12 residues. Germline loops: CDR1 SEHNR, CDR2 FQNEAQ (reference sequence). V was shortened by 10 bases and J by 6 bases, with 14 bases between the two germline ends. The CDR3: CAIRAGADTQYF. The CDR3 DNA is TGTGCCATCCGTGCAGGGGCGGATACGCAGTATTTT.

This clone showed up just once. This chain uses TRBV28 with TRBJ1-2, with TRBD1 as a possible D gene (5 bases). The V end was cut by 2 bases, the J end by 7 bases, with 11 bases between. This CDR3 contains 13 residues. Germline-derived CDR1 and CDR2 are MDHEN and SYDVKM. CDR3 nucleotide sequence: TGTGCCAGCAGTTTACTTGGGAGGGGTGGCTACACCTTC. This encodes CASSLLGRGGYTF.

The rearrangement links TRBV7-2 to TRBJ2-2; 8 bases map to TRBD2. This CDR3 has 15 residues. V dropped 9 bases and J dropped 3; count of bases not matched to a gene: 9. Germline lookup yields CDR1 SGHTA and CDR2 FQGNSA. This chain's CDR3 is CARGPLAGYTGELFF. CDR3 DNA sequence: TGTGCCAGGGGACCGTTAGCGGGGTACACCGGGGAGCTGTTTTTT.

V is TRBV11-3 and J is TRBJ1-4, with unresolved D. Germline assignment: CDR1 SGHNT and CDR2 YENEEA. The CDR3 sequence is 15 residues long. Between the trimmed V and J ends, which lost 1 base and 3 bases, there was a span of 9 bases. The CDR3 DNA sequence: TGTGCCAGCAGCTTAGTCGGGGAGGCTAATGAAAAACTGTTTTTT. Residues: CASSLVGEANEKLFF.

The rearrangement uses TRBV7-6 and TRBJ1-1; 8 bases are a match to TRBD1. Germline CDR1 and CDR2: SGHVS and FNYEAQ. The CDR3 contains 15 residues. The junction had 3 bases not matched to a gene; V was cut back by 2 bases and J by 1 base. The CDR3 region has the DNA TGTGCCAGCAGCTTACAAGGACAGGGGAACACTGAAGCTTTCTTT. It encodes CASSLQGQGNTEAFF.

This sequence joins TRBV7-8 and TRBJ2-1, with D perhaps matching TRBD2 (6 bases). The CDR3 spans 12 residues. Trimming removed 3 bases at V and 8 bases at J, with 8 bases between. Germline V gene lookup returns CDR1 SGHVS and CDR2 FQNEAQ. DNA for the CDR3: TGTGCCAGCAGCTTGAGGGAGGATGAGCAGTTCTTC. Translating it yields CASSLREDEQFF.

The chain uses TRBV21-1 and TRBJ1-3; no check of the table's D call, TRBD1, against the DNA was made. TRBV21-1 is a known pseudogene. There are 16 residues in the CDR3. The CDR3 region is CACPWTGDDSGNTIYF. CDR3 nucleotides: TGTGCCTGTCCGTGGACAGGGGACGACTCTGGAAACACCATATATTTT.

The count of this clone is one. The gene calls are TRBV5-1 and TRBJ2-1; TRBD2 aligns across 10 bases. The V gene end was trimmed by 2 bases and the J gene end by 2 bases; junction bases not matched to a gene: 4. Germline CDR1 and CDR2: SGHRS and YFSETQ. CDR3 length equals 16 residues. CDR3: CASSLAGGLTYNEQFF. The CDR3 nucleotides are TGCGCCAGCAGCTTAGCGGGGGGGCTCACCTACAATGAGCAGTTCTTC.

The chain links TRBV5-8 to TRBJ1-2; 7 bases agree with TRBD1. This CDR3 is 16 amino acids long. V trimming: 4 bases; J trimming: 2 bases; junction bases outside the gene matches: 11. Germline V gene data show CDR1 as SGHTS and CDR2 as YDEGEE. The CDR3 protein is CASSQGGRVQNYGYTF. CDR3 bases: TGTGCCAGCAGCCAAGGGGGCCGGGTCCAAAACTATGGCTACACCTTC.

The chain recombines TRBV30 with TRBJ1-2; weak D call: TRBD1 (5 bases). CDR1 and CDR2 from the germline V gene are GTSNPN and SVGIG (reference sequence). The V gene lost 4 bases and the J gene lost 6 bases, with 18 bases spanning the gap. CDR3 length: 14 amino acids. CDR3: CAWMGNRRGDGYTF. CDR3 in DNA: TGTGCCTGGATGGGAAATAGGAGGGGAGATGGCTACACCTTC.

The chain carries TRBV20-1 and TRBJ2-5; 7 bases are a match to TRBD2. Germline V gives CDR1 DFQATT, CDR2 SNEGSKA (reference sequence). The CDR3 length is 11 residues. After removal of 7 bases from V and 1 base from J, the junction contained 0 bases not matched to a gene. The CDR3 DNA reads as TGCAGTGGGACTAGCCAAGAGACCCAGTACTTC. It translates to CSGTSQETQYF.

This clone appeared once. CDR3: CASSGLAAFQETQYF. The CDR3 DNA is TGTGCCAGCAGTGGATTAGCGGCGTTCCAAGAGACCCAGTACTTC. This sequence joins TRBV2 and TRBJ2-5; D possibly corresponds to TRBD2 (6 bases). This CDR3 is 15 amino acids long. CDR1 and CDR2 from the germline V gene are SNHLY and FYNNEI. Between the trimmed V and J ends, which lost 4 bases and 1 base, there was a span of 13 bases.

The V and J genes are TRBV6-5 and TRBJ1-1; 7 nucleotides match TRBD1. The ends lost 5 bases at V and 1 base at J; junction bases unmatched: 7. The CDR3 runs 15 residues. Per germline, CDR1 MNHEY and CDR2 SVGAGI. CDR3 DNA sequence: TGTGCCAGCAGTCTTGGACAGGCCGCGAACACTGAAGCTTTCTTT. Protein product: CASSLGQAANTEAFF.

The DNA for the CDR3 is TGCGCCAGCTCTTCGACAGCAACTAATGAAAAACTGTTTTTT. Its protein product is CASSSTATNEKLFF. The genes are TRBV5-1 and TRBJ1-4; TRBD1 is a possible D gene (5 bases). The germline V gene has CDR1 SGHRS and CDR2 YFSETQ. Trimming pared 7 bases from V and 0 bases from J, leaving 10 bases between. CDR3 length equals 14 residues.

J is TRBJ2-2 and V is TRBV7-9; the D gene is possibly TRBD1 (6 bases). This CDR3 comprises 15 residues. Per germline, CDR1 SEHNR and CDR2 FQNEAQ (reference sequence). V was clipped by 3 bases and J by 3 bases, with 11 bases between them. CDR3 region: CASSLSTGYTGELFF. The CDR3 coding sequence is TGTGCCAGCAGCTTGTCGACAGGCTACACCGGGGAGCTGTTTTTT.

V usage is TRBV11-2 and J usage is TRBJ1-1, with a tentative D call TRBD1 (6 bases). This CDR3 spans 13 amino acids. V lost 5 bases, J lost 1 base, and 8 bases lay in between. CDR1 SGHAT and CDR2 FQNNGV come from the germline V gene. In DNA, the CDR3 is TGTGCCAGCAGCACGGACAGGAACACTGAAGCTTTCTTT. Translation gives CASSTDRNTEAFF. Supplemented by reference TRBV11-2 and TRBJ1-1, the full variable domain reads EAGVAQSPRYKIIEKRQSVAFWCNPISGHATLYWYQQILGQGPKLLIQFQNNGVVDDSQLPKDRFSAERLKGVDSTLKIQPAKLEDSAVYLCASSTDRNTEAFFGQGTRLTVV.

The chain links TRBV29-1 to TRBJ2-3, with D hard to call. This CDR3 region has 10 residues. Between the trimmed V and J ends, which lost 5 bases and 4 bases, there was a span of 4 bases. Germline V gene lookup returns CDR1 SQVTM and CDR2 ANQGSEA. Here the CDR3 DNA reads TGCAGCGTTCCGGCAGATACGCAGTATTTT. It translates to CSVPADTQYF.

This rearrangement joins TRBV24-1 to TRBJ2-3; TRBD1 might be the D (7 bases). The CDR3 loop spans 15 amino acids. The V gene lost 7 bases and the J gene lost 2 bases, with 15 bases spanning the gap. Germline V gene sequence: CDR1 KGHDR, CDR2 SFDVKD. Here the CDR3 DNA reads TGTGCCACCAGCAGGAGGGGGCGAATCACAGATACGCAGTATTTT. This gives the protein CATSRRGRITDTQYF.